This T cell receptor (beta chain) was identified in a study of glioma-infiltrating T cells after dendritic cell vaccination. Input was roughly 2.2 ug genomic DNA, or all available if less. Sequencing was performed with immunoSEQ multiplex PCR; in TCRdb, only in-frame clones are kept and a portion is missing. The sample comprises tens of thousands of clones, about nine tenths of which are singletons, and 2% to 2.5% rests with the top ten. Indicated time point: after dendritic cell vaccination, including at tumor progression/relapse. This clone was seen only once. The CDR3 is 14 amino acids. V was clipped by 0 bases and J by 7 bases; unmatched bases: 4. Germline V gene data show CDR1 as LGHNA and CDR2 as YNFKEQ.

Sequenced material: blood, taken after dendritic cell vaccination. This chain connects TRBV4-2 to TRBJ1-2, with 8 bases matching TRBD1. The source of this sequence is a human donor with glioblastoma. The CDR3 DNA reads as TGTGCCAGCAGCCAAGAGGTGGACAGGGTTGGCTACACCTTC. Translated, it gives CASSQEVDRVGYTF.